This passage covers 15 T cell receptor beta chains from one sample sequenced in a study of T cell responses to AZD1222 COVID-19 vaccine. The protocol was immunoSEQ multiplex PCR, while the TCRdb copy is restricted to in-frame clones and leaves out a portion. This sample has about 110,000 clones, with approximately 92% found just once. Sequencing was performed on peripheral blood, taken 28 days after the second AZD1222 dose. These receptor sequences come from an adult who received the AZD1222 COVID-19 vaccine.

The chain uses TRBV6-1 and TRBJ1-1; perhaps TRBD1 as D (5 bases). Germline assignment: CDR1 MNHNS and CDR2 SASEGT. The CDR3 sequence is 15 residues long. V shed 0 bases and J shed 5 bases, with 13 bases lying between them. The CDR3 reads CASSEALQGGTEAFF. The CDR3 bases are TGTGCCAGCAGTGAAGCGCTTCAGGGAGGGACTGAAGCTTTCTTT.

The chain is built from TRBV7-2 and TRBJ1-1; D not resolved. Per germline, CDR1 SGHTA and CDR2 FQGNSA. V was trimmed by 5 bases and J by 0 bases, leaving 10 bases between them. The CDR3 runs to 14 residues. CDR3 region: CASSGERLNTEAFF. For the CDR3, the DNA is TGTGCCAGCAGCGGGGAGAGATTGAACACTGAAGCTTTCTTT. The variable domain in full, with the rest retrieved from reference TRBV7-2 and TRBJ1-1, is GAGVSQSPSNKVTEKGKDVELRCDPISGHTALYWYRQSLGQGLEFLIYFQGNSAPDKSGLPSDRFSAERTGGSVSTLTIQRTQQEDSAVYLCASSGERLNTEAFFGQGTRLTVV.

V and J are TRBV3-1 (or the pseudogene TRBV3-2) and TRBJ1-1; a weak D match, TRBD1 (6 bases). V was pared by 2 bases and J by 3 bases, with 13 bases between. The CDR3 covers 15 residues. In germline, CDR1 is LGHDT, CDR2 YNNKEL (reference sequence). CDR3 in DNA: TGTGCCAGCAGCCAACTAACAGGGTTGGACACTGAAGCTTTCTTT. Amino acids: CASSQLTGLDTEAFF.

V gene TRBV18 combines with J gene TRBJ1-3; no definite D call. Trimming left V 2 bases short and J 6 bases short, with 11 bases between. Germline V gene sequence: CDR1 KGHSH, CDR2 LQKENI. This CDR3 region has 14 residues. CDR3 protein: CASSPSGPENTIYF. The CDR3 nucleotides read TGTGCCAGCTCACCATCCGGTCCCGAAAACACCATATATTTT.

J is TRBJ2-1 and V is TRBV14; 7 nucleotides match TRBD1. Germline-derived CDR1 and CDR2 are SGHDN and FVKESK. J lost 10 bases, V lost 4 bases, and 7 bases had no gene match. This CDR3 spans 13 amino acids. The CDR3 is CASSPVRGQEQFF. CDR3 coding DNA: TGTGCCAGCAGCCCAGTAAGGGGGCAGGAGCAGTTCTTC.

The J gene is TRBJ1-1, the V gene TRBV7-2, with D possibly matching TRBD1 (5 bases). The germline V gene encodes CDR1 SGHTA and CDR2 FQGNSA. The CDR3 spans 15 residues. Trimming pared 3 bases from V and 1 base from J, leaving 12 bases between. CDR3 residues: CASSFLGQGNTEAFF. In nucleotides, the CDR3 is TGTGCCAGCAGCTTCTTGGGGCAAGGGAACACTGAAGCTTTCTTT.

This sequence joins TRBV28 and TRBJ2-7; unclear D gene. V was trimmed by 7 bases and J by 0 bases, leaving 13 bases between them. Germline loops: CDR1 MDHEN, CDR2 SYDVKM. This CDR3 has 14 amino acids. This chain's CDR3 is CASNPPPVSYEQYF. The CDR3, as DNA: TGTGCCAGCAACCCCCCTCCAGTCTCCTACGAGCAGTACTTC.

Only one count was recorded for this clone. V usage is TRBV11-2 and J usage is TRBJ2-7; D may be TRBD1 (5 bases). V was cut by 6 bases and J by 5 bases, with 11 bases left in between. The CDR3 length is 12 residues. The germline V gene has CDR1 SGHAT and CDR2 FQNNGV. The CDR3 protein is CASRAIGDEQYF. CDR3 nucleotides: TGTGCCAGCAGGGCTATAGGGGACGAGCAGTACTTC. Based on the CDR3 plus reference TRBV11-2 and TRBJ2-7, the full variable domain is EAGVAQSPRYKIIEKRQSVAFWCNPISGHATLYWYQQILGQGPKLLIQFQNNGVVDDSQLPKDRFSAERLKGVDSTLKIQPAKLEDSAVYLCASRAIGDEQYFGPGTRLTVT.

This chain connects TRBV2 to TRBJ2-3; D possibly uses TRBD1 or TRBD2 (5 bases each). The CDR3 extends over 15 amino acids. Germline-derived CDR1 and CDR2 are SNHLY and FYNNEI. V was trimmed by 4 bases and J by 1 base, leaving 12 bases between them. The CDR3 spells CASSVRGRGTDTQYF. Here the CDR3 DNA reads TGTGCCAGCAGTGTCCGGGGCAGGGGCACAGATACGCAGTATTTT. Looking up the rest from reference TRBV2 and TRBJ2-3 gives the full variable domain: EPEVTQTPSHQVTQMGQEVILRCVPISNHLYFYWYRQILGQKVEFLVSFYNNEISEKSEIFDDQFSVERPDGSNFTLKIRSTKLEDSAMYFCASSVRGRGTDTQYFGPGTRLTVL.

DNA for the CDR3: TGTGCCAGCAGTGACACACGGACGGCGCCCTACGAGCAGTACTTC. Translation gives CASSDTRTAPYEQYF. This chain joins TRBV6-1 and TRBJ2-7; unclear D gene. Germline V lookup: CDR1 MNHNS, CDR2 SASEGT. The CDR3 consists of 15 residues. The germline V and J ends were trimmed by 3 bases and 2 bases, with 14 bases remaining between them.

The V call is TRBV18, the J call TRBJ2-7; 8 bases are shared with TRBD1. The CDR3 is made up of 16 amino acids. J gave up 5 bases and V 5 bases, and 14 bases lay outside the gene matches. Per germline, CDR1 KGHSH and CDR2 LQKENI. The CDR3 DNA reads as TGTGCCAGCTCAGCCACCGCCTGGACAGGGCAGGACGAGCAGTACTTC. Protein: CASSATAWTGQDEQYF.

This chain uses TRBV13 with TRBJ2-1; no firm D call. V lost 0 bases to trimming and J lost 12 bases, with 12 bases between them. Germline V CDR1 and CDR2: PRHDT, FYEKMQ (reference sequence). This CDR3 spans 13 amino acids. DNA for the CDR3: TGTGCCAGCAGCTTAGGCGAAGGTTCGGGGCAGTTCTTC. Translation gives CASSLGEGSGQFF.

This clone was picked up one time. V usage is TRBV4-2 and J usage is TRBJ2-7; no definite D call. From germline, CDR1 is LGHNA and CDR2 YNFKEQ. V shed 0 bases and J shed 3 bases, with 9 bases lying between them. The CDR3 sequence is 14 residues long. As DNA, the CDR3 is TGTGCCAGCAGCCAAGATCTTGTTGGCTACGAGCAGTACTTC. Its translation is CASSQDLVGYEQYF.

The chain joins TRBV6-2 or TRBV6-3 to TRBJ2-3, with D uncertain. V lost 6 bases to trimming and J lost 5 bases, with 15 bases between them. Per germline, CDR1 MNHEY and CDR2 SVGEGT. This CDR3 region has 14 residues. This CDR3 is CASSSGSRLDTQYF. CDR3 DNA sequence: TGTGCCAGCAGCTCCGGATCAAGACTAGATACGCAGTATTTT.

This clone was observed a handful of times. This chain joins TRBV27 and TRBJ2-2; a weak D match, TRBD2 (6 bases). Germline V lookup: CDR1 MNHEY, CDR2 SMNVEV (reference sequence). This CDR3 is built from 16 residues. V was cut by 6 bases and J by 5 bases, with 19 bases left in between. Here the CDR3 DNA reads TGTGCCAGCAGGCGGGACTCACGATATGGGACCGGGGAGCTGTTTTTT. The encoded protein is CASRRDSRYGTGELFF.